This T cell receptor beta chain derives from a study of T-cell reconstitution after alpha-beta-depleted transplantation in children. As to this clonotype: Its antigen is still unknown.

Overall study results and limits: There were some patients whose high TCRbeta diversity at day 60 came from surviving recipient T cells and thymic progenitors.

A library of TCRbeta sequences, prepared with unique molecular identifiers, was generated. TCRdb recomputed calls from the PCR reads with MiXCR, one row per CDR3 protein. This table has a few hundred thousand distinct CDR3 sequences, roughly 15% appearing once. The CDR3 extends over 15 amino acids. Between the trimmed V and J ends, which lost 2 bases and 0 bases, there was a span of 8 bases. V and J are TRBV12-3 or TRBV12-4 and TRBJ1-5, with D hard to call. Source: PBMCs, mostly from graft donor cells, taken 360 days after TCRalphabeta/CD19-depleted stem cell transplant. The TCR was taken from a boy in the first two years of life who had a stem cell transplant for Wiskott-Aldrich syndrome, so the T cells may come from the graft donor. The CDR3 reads CASSLTPASNQPQHF. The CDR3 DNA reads TGTGCCAGCAGTTTAACACCAGCTAGCAATCAGCCCCAGCATTTT.